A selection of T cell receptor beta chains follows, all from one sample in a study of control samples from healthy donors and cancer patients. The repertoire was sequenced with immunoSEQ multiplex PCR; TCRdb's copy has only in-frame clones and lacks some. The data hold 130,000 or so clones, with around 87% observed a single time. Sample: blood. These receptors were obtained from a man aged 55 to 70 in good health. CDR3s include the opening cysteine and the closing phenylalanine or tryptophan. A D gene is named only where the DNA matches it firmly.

CASSQVLTDKTKNIQYF	TGTGCCAGCAGCCAAGTTCTAACGGATAAAACCAAAAACATTCAGTACTTC	TRBJ2-4	TRBV3-1/TRBV3-2	NA
CASSRDRESGRTNYGYTF	TGTGCCAGCTCACGGGACAGGGAGTCCGGGAGAACGAACTATGGCTACACCTTC	TRBJ1-2	TRBV18	TRBD1
CASTTKGAWVDAEAFF	TGTGCCAGCACCACGAAGGGGGCTTGGGTGGACGCTGAAGCTTTCTTT	TRBJ1-1	TRBV28	TRBD1
CASSEWLAGGLGTGELFF	TGCGCCAGCAGTGAGTGGCTAGCGGGGGGTCTCGGGACCGGGGAGCTGTTTTTT	TRBJ2-2	TRBV10-1	TRBD2
CATSSGQGVTF	TGTGCCACCTCATCCGGACAGGGCGTAACCTTC	TRBJ1-2	TRBV24-1	TRBD1
CASSPPTGNTEAFF	TGTGCCAGCAGCCCACCGACAGGTAACACTGAAGCTTTCTTT	TRBJ1-1	TRBV7-2	NA
CALGGVATNEKLFF	TGTGCCCTTGGGGGGGTCGCAACTAATGAAAAACTGTTTTTT	TRBJ1-4	TRBV30	NA
CASSSKFGRDRVRTEAFF	TGTGCCAGCAGTTCAAAATTCGGCCGGGACAGGGTACGCACTGAAGCTTTCTTT	TRBJ1-1	TRBV28	TRBD1
CASSLGAGGGNIQYF	TGTGCCAGCAGCTTAGGGGCGGGGGGCGGAAACATTCAGTACTTC	TRBJ2-4	TRBV11-2	TRBD2
CASSQGTGREQFF	TGTGCCAGCAGCCAAGGAACGGGCAGGGAGCAGTTCTTC	TRBJ2-1	TRBV3-1/TRBV3-2	NA
CASSLNAAGAGNTIYF	TGTGCCAGCAGCTTAAACGCCGCAGGGGCTGGAAACACCATATATTTT	TRBJ1-3	TRBV7-3	NA
CASRPRCATNEKLFF	TGTGCCAGCAGGCCCAGGTGCGCAACTAATGAAAAACTGTTTTTT	TRBJ1-4	TRBV6-7	NA
CASSFFGDTQYF	TGTGCCAGCAGTTTTTTCGGCGATACGCAGTATTTT	TRBJ2-3	TRBV12-3/TRBV12-4	NA
CASSYRQGVQSPLHF	TGTGCCAGCAGTTACCGACAGGGGGTTCAGTCACCCCTCCACTTT	TRBJ1-6	TRBV6-5	TRBD1
CASSLNVNYGYTF	TGTGCCAGCAGCTTAAATGTTAACTATGGCTACACCTTC	TRBJ1-2	TRBV7-2	NA